This TCR beta chain was observed in a study of blood T cell repertoires in COVID-19. Study-level information: Samples of COVID-19 (acute and convalescent) were obtained from the United States, Italy and Spain. T cells, B-cell-depleted T cells, or PBMCs supplied cDNA or gDNA.

In the study's own analysis: Amplification of reference gene primers provided the estimated nucleated cell counts. Generated by immunoSEQ multiplex PCR, the TCRdb table keeps only in-frame clones and is missing some. That table supplies the V and J calls and clone size; D and trimming were determined from the DNA. There are fewer than 400,000 clones in the sample; 85% occur only once, and approximately 3.6% lies in the top ten. Germline lookup yields CDR1 WNHNN and CDR2 SYGVQD (reference sequence). With V trimmed by 4 bases and J by 0 bases, 2 bases remained unmatched. The CDR3 contains 14 residues. Material for sequencing was peripheral blood. The source is a woman aged 18-30 years with acute or convalescent COVID-19. The chain combines TRBV10-1 with TRBJ1-2; 7 nucleotides align to TRBD1. DNA of the CDR3: TGCGCCAGCAGTGCGGGACAGACTAACTATGGCTACACCTTC. It encodes CASSAGQTNYGYTF.